This T cell receptor beta chain was profiled in a study of cytomegalovirus exposure and HLA in healthy donors. Broader study findings: Diagnosis of cytomegalovirus status made by the classifier reportedly showed high specificity and sensitivity. The tendency of first-cohort TCR clusters to co-occur in the roughly 120 validation repertoires was identified by a subsequent analysis. In vitro, three CMV-associated chains proved specific for CMV antigens.

The protocol was immunoSEQ multiplex PCR, while the TCRdb copy is restricted to in-frame clones and leaves out a portion. Of 150,000 to 200,000 clones listed, 86% are singletons. In this sample, this clone turned up once. Its antigen is not known. The donors were members of the validation cohort comprising about 130 subjects, separate from the roughly 650-subject first cohort. Trimming removed 5 bases at V and 1 base at J, with 14 bases between. The CDR3 contains 15 residues. CDR1 and CDR2 (germline): SNHLY, FYNNEI. The receptor comes from a woman under 30 in good health and CMV-seronegative. Sequencing input: PBMCs. The chain combines TRBV2 with TRBJ1-2, with unresolved D. The CDR3 sequence: CASSPDRRLNYGYTF. The CDR3 DNA is TGTGCCAGCAGTCCCGACCGGAGGCTTAACTATGGCTACACCTTC.